The source of this TCR beta chain is a study of T-cell reconstitution after alpha-beta-depleted transplantation in children. Broader study findings: Hyperexpanded clones declined; after one year, newly produced T cells mostly supplied diversity. The study traced high day-60 TCRbeta diversity in some patients to surviving recipient T cells and thymic progenitors. Two months or so post-transplant, alpha-beta T cells reportedly derived from several hundred expanded graft clones.

The CDR3 has 15 amino acids. Germline V gene sequence: CDR1 SQVTM, CDR2 ANQGSEA. With 4 bases clipped from V and 7 bases from J, the junction kept 10 bases outside the gene matches. A few counts support this clonotype. The target antigen is unknown. Molecular barcoding with unique molecular identifiers was used for the TCRbeta library. TCRdb processed the PCR reads anew with MiXCR; each CDR3 protein has one entry. The sample has more than 200,000 distinct CDR3 sequences, around 25% seen once. The rearrangement uses TRBV29-1 and TRBJ2-1, with TRBD2 matching 10 bases. The origin of this receptor is a female patient between 2 and 15 years old who had a stem cell transplant for congenital amegakaryocytic thrombocytopenia, so the T cells may come from the graft donor. The starting material was PBMCs, mostly from graft donor cells, obtained 360 days after TCRalphabeta/CD19-depleted stem cell transplant. CDR3 loop: CSVVPAGGPRNEQFF. The CDR3 DNA follows: TGCAGCGTTGTTCCAGCGGGAGGGCCGAGGAATGAGCAGTTCTTC.